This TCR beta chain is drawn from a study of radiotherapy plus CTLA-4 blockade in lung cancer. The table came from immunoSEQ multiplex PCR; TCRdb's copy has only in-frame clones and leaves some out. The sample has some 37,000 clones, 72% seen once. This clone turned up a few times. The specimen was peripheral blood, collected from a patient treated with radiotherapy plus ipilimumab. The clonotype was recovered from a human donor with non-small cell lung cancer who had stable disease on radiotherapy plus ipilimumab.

The CDR3 region has the DNA TGTGCCAGCAGCCACGCGTCAAGGGACAGTACTGAAGCTTTCTTT. Protein sequence: CASSHASRDSTEAFF. This chain links TRBV7-9 with TRBJ1-1, with 7 bases fitting TRBD1. The junction had 11 bases not matched to a gene; V was cut back by 5 bases and J by 5 bases. The CDR3 totals 15 residues. The germline gives CDR1 SEHNR, CDR2 FQNEAQ (reference sequence).